This TCR beta chain was documented in a study of blood T cell repertoires in COVID-19. Trimming took off 3 bases at V and 7 bases at J, with 13 bases between the two ends. The CDR3 runs to 13 residues. Germline V gene sequence: CDR1 LGHNA, CDR2 YNFKEQ. This table comes from immunoSEQ multiplex PCR, and its TCRdb copy is limited to in-frame clones, with some not included. This sample yields around 250,000 clones, of which approximately 82% are seen a single time; roughly 3.2% belongs to the top ten. The J gene is TRBJ2-7, the V gene TRBV4-2; D is uncertain. The sequenced material came from peripheral blood. This clonotype was sampled from a woman aged 18-29 years with acute or convalescent COVID-19. The CDR3 nucleotides are TGTGCCAGCAGCCAGGATGTTACGCGGGAGCAGTACTTC. Translation gives CASSQDVTREQYF.